These 19 T cell receptor beta chains were sequenced from one sample in a study of Ad26.COV2.S vaccination and SARS-CoV-2 variants. Profiled with immunoSEQ multiplex PCR; TCRdb holds only in-frame clones, not every one. The sample holds around 45,000 clones, around 83% seen once. The starting material was peripheral blood, obtained after recovery from COVID-19. All receptors derive from a human donor who had recovered from COVID-19.

This clone has more than one count but fewer than ten. The chain employs TRBV11-2 and TRBJ2-2; 8 bases line up with TRBD1. Germline-derived CDR1 and CDR2 are SGHAT and FQNNGV. The V segment lost 0 bases and the J segment 5 bases; nucleotides outside the gene matches: 5. This CDR3 comprises 16 residues. The CDR3 nucleotides read TGTGCCAGCAGCTTAGATCTCAGGGGGCGAACCGGGGAGCTGTTTTTT. Translation: CASSLDLRGRTGELFF. The full variable domain, with the rest looked up from reference TRBV11-2 and TRBJ2-2, is EAGVAQSPRYKIIEKRQSVAFWCNPISGHATLYWYQQILGQGPKLLIQFQNNGVVDDSQLPKDRFSAERLKGVDSTLKIQPAKLEDSAVYLCASSLDLRGRTGELFFGEGSRLTVL.

In this sample, this clone turned up a few times. The V and J genes are TRBV7-2 and TRBJ2-5; no definite D call. Trimming pared 2 bases from V and 1 base from J, leaving 5 bases between. Germline V gives CDR1 SGHTA, CDR2 FQGNSA. CDR3 length: 13 amino acids. DNA of the CDR3: TGTGCCAGCAGCTTAAGCCTCCAAGAGACCCAGTACTTC. Translation: CASSLSLQETQYF. The whole variable domain, filled in from reference TRBV7-2 and TRBJ2-5, reads GAGVSQSPSNKVTEKGKDVELRCDPISGHTALYWYRQSLGQGLEFLIYFQGNSAPDKSGLPSDRFSAERTGGSVSTLTIQRTQQEDSAVYLCASSLSLQETQYFGPGTRLLVL.

This chain links TRBV5-4 with TRBJ2-1; TRBD2 is a possible D gene (6 bases). Germline V lookup: CDR1 SGHNT, CDR2 YYREEE (reference sequence). The CDR3 has 16 amino acids. With 1 base removed from V and 1 base from J, the gap between germline ends came to 12 bases. This CDR3 reads CASSLSASGSYNEQFF. CDR3 DNA sequence: TGTGCCAGCAGCTTGTCTGCCAGCGGGTCCTACAATGAGCAGTTCTTC. The full variable domain, completed using reference TRBV5-4 and TRBJ2-1, is ETGVTQSPTHLIKTRGQQVTLRCSSQSGHNTVSWYQQALGQGPQFIFQYYREEENGRGNFPPRFSGLQFPNYSSELNVNALELDDSALYLCASSLSASGSYNEQFFGPGTRLTVL.

This chain joins TRBV10-1 and TRBJ1-4, with TRBD1 as a possible D gene (6 bases). The CDR3 is made up of 14 amino acids. The germline V gene encodes CDR1 WNHNN and CDR2 SYGVQD (reference sequence). V was shortened by 3 bases and J by 5 bases, with 10 bases between the two germline ends. The CDR3 DNA reads TGCGCCAGCAGTGAAGGGGGTCGAAATGAAAAACTGTTTTTT. Its protein is CASSEGGRNEKLFF.

V usage is TRBV27 and J usage is TRBJ2-7; unclear D gene. The CDR3 runs 14 residues. Germline V lookup: CDR1 MNHEY, CDR2 SMNVEV (reference sequence). V lost 8 bases, J lost 0 bases, and 14 bases lay in between. The CDR3 DNA is TGTGCCAGCCTCAGGACGGTCAGCTCCTACGAGCAGTACTTC. Protein: CASLRTVSSYEQYF.

V gene TRBV6-6 combines with J gene TRBJ2-7; D might be TRBD2 (6 bases). The CDR3 consists of 15 residues. Germline-derived CDR1 and CDR2 are MNHNY and SVGAGI (reference sequence). Trimming shortened V by 4 bases and J by 0 bases, and 13 bases separated the two germline ends. The CDR3 spells CASSFGTSSSYEQYV. CDR3 DNA: TGTGCCAGCAGTTTTGGGACTTCGAGCTCCTACGAGCAGTACGTC.

This sequence joins TRBV6-5 and TRBJ1-2, with D possibly matching TRBD1 (5 bases). The length of the CDR3 is 13 residues. The germline V gene has CDR1 MNHEY and CDR2 SVGAGI. V was cut by 6 bases and J by 2 bases, with 10 bases left in between. The CDR3 reads CASRGGVNYGYTF. DNA of the CDR3: TGTGCCAGCAGGGGGGGGGTAAACTATGGCTACACCTTC.

J is TRBJ1-6 and V is TRBV28, with D maybe TRBD1 (6 bases). The CDR3 length is 16 residues. CDR1 is MDHEN and CDR2 is SYDVKM in the germline V gene. The ends were cut back, 2 bases at V and 8 bases at J, with 16 bases in the middle. The CDR3 sequence is CASSLEGDRPHSPLHF. Written as DNA, the CDR3 is TGTGCCAGCAGTTTAGAGGGCGACAGGCCTCATTCACCCCTCCACTTT. Based on the CDR3 plus reference TRBV28 and TRBJ1-6, the full variable domain is DVKVTQSSRYLVKRTGEKVFLECVQDMDHENMFWYRQDPGLGLRLIYFSYDVKMKEKGDIPEGYSVSREKKERFSLILESASTNQTSMYLCASSLEGDRPHSPLHFGNGTRLTVT.

The chain recombines TRBV24-1 with TRBJ1-2; D gene uncertain. Between the trimmed V and J ends, which lost 3 bases and 0 bases, there was a span of 10 bases. Germline V gene sequence: CDR1 KGHDR, CDR2 SFDVKD. This CDR3 region has 15 residues. CDR3 region: CATSDRTGPNYGYTF. The CDR3 bases are TGTGCCACCAGTGATCGGACGGGCCCTAACTATGGCTACACCTTC.

This rearrangement joins TRBV10-1 to TRBJ1-2; TRBD1 aligns across 7 bases. The V gene end was trimmed by 3 bases and the J gene end by 7 bases; junction bases not matched to a gene: 11. In germline, CDR1 is WNHNN, CDR2 SYGVQD (reference sequence). The CDR3 has 15 amino acids. CDR3 DNA: TGCGCCAGCAGTGACTTCGGGACAGAAGTTAGTGGCTACACCTTC. This codes for CASSDFGTEVSGYTF.

The V call is TRBV9, the J call TRBJ2-1; the match to TRBD1 covers 9 bases. Per germline, CDR1 SGDLS and CDR2 YYNGEE. The V and J ends lost 2 bases and 7 bases, in that order; junction bases with no gene match: 10. CDR3 size: 16 residues. The CDR3 DNA reads as TGTGCCAGCAGCGTCCGCCCACGACAGGGGGTGAATGAGCAGTTCTTC. Encoded protein: CASSVRPRQGVNEQFF.

The sample holds one count of this clone. The chain has TRBV27 and TRBJ1-2; 7 nucleotides line up with TRBD1. Germline assignment: CDR1 MNHEY and CDR2 SMNVEV (reference sequence). The CDR3 has 14 residues. The trim removed 5 bases at V and 4 bases at J, leaving 7 bases unmatched. The CDR3: CASSPGQDLYGYTF. Here the CDR3 DNA reads TGTGCCAGCAGTCCCGGACAGGATCTCTATGGCTACACCTTC.

The V call is TRBV30, the J call TRBJ1-2; D not resolved. The V gene lost 0 bases and the J gene lost 0 bases, with 8 bases spanning the gap. CDR3 length: 14 residues. CDR1 is GTSNPN and CDR2 is SVGIG in the germline V gene (reference sequence). CDR3 sequence (DNA): TGTGCCTGGAGTGTATTAGGGTCTAACTATGGCTACACCTTC. It encodes CAWSVLGSNYGYTF.

The rearrangement links TRBV5-1 to TRBJ1-5, with TRBD1 matching over 7 bases. The CDR3 runs 16 residues. The V and J ends lost 5 bases and 3 bases, in that order; junction bases with no gene match: 11. Germline loops: CDR1 SGHRS, CDR2 YFSETQ. The CDR3 here is CASSPLGTVDNQPQHF. The CDR3 DNA reads TGCGCCAGCAGTCCCCTTGGGACAGTCGACAATCAGCCCCAGCATTTT.

The chain combines TRBV5-5 with TRBJ2-6, with D perhaps matching TRBD1 (6 bases). Germline CDR1 reads SGHKS; CDR2 reads YYEKEE (reference sequence). V was trimmed by 6 bases and J by 3 bases, leaving 19 bases between them. The CDR3 sequence is 17 residues long. This chain's CDR3 is CASTVTPGAGGANVLTF. In DNA, the CDR3 is TGTGCCAGCACCGTTACCCCAGGGGCTGGTGGGGCCAACGTCCTGACTTTC.

The table lists this clone with a count of one. This chain uses TRBV6-1 with TRBJ1-6; 7 positions match TRBD1. Germline V gene data show CDR1 as MNHNS and CDR2 as SASEGT. This CDR3 region has 16 residues. Trimming removed 4 bases from V and 5 bases from J; junction bases left unmatched: 8. This chain's CDR3 is CASSAPPTGHNSPLHF. The CDR3 nucleotides are TGTGCCAGCAGTGCACCTCCGACAGGGCATAATTCACCCCTCCACTTT.

The CDR3: CASSLGGEGNTEAFF. The CDR3 DNA reads as TGTGCCAGCAGCTTGGGGGGTGAGGGGAACACTGAAGCTTTCTTT. V and J are TRBV5-6 and TRBJ1-1, with D hard to call. Trimming took 0 bases from V and 1 from J, leaving 10 bases between them. This CDR3 has 15 amino acids. Germline V gives CDR1 SGHDT, CDR2 YYEEEE.

This clone showed up just once. The rearrangement links TRBV6-5 to TRBJ1-6, with TRBD1 matching over 7 bases. CDR3 size: 14 residues. V was pared by 6 bases and J by 2 bases, with 1 base of the junction left unmatched. CDR1 and CDR2 (germline): MNHEY, SVGAGI. CDR3: CASSQGAYNSPLHF. The CDR3 DNA reads as TGTGCCAGCAGCCAGGGGGCCTATAATTCACCCCTCCACTTT.

This sequence joins TRBV11-3 and TRBJ1-1; D gene unclear. The germline V gene encodes CDR1 SGHNT and CDR2 YENEEA. This CDR3 spans 13 amino acids. With 2 bases removed from V and 4 bases from J, the gap between germline ends came to 8 bases. The CDR3, as DNA: TGTGCCAGCAGCTTAAACGGGCTCACTGAAGCTTTCTTT. Protein product: CASSLNGLTEAFF.